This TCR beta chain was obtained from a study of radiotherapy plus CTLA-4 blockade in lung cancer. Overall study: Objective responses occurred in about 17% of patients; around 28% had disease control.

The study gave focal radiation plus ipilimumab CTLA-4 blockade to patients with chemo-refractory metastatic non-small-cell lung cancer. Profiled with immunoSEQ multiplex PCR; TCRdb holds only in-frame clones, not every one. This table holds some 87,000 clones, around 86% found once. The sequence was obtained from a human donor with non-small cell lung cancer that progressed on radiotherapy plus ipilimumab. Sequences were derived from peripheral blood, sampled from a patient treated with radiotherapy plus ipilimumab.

The CDR3: CASSDPPGTQYF. The CDR3 DNA is TGTGCCAGCAGTGACCCCCCCGGTACGCAGTATTTT. V and J are TRBV6-6 and TRBJ2-3; D gene unclear. CDR1 MNHNY and CDR2 SVGAGI come from the germline V gene (reference sequence). This CDR3 contains 12 residues. V lost 5 bases and J lost 8, with 11 bases in between.